The rows below give T cell receptor beta chains drawn from one sample of a study of post-analysis software for immune sequencing data. MiXCR, run by TCRdb on the PCR reads, gives a single entry per CDR3 protein. The sample lists approximately 770,000 distinct CDR3 sequences, 46% occurring once. Sample: blood. These receptors all come from a girl aged 5-17 years with multiple sclerosis. Both conserved end residues are part of each CDR3. The D gene is left open where the match is weak. The listing skips clone size in some rows; elsewhere it reads once, few, many or a size class.

len	d_gene	v_gene	j_gene	abundance	CDR3nt	CDR3aa
14	-	TRBV6-1	TRBJ1-4	-	TGTGCCAGCAGTGAAGGGACATCTAGCGAAAAACTGTTTTTT	CASSEGTSSEKLFF
14	-	TRBV5-1	TRBJ2-7	few	TGCGCCAGCAGCTTCCGACAGGATTCCTACGAGCAGTACTTC	CASSFRQDSYEQYF
16	TRBD2	TRBV5-1	TRBJ2-1	-	TGCGCCAGCAGCTTGACTAGCGGGAGGCCCTACAATGAGCAGTTCTTC	CASSLTSGRPYNEQFF
17	TRBD2	TRBV5-1	TRBJ2-4	once	TGCGCCAGCAGCCAGGGACTAGCGGGAGAGGTTCGGAACATTCAGTACTTC	CASSQGLAGEVRNIQYF
12	TRBD2	TRBV29-1	TRBJ2-7	-	TGCAGCGTTACAGCGGGAGCTAGTGAGCAGTACTTC	CSVTAGASEQYF
15	-	TRBV6-5	TRBJ1-6	-	TGTGCCAGCAGTTCAACAGGGCCCCGTGGTTCACCCCTCCACTTT	CASSSTGPRGSPLHF
16	TRBD2	TRBV12-3/TRBV12-4	TRBJ2-5	-	TGTGCCAGCAGTTTTGGGATAGCGGGAGTCCTAGAGACCCAGTACTTC	CASSFGIAGVLETQYF
14	-	TRBV6-5	TRBJ1-2	few	TGTGCTAGCAGAGGTGGGGGCAGGCGGAAGGGCTACACCTTC	CASRGGGRRKGYTF
12	-	TRBV29-1	TRBJ2-2	-	TGCAGCGCGGGCCAGGGGACCGGGGAGCTGTTTTTT	CSAGQGTGELFF
14	-	TRBV2	TRBJ2-7	once	TGTGCCAGCACTTCGGTCGAGGGCCCCTACGAGCAGTACTTC	CASTSVEGPYEQYF
15	-	TRBV15	TRBJ2-7	-	TGTGCCACCAGCAGAGATCCCGGGGTCTCCTACGAGCAGTACTTC	CATSRDPGVSYEQYF
16	-	TRBV14	TRBJ1-6	-	TGTGCCAGCAGCATCAGGGCACGCAGGGAAGGTTCACCCCTCCACTTT	CASSIRARREGSPLHF
14	-	TRBV2	TRBJ2-4	-	TGTGCCAGCAGTGCGTTTGAGGGTAAAAACATTCAGTACTTC	CASSAFEGKNIQYF
15	TRBD2	TRBV2	TRBJ2-5	many	TGTGCCAGCACCATAGGGACTAGCGGGATGGGGACCCAGTACTTC	CASTIGTSGMGTQYF
15	TRBD2	TRBV6-1	TRBJ2-1	-	TGTGCCAGCAGTGAACTAGCGGGAGGGTACAATGAGCAGTTCTTC	CASSELAGGYNEQFF
16	-	TRBV6-2/TRBV6-3	TRBJ2-5	-	TGTGCCAGCGGCACGTCGCCGGATGGGGTGTGGGAGACCCAGTACTTC	CASGTSPDGVWETQYF
10	-	TRBV29-1	TRBJ2-7	-	TGCAGCGTTTTCGGAGACGAGCAGTACTTC	CSVFGDEQYF
15	TRBD1	TRBV9	TRBJ1-1	few	TGTGCCAGCAGCGTAGCCGGGACAGCTAACACTGAAGCTTTCTTT	CASSVAGTANTEAFF
15	-	TRBV12-3/TRBV12-4	TRBJ2-7	-	TGTGCCAGCGCCCTGGGAGATGTAAGCTCCTACGAGCAGTACTTC	CASALGDVSSYEQYF
15	-	TRBV14	TRBJ1-4	-	TGTGCCAGCAGCCAAGAAAACCCGGGACTAGAAAAACTGTTTTTT	CASSQENPGLEKLFF
17	-	TRBV14	TRBJ2-3	-	TGTGCCAGCAGCCAAGATGAATTTACGGGATTCACAGATACGCAGTATTTT	CASSQDEFTGFTDTQYF
12	TRBD1	TRBV9	TRBJ1-2	-	TGTGCCAGCAGCGTCACCGGGACAGGGGTCACCTTC	CASSVTGTGVTF
16	TRBD2	TRBV6-5	TRBJ2-3	-	TGTGCCAGCAGTTACCTAGCTAGCGGGAGCACAGATACGCAGTATTTT	CASSYLASGSTDTQYF
15	-	TRBV4-2	TRBJ2-1	-	TGTGCCAGCAGCCCTCAGGGTCGGGAGAACAATGAGCAGTTCTTC	CASSPQGRENNEQFF
16	-	TRBV9	TRBJ2-7	once	TGTGCCAGCAGCGTAGGAGAGGCAGGTGGGGGTTACGAGCAGTACTTC	CASSVGEAGGGYEQYF
14	-	TRBV11-2	TRBJ2-7	few	TGTGCCAGCAGCGCGGGACTTCGGTCCTACGAGCAGTACTTC	CASSAGLRSYEQYF
15	-	TRBV7-9	TRBJ2-7	-	TGTGCCAGCAGCTCTCCGACAGAAGTTGGGGACGAGCAGTACTTC	CASSSPTEVGDEQYF
15	-	TRBV20-1	TRBJ2-7	few	TGCAGTGGGACCCCGCTGGCCGGGATTTCCTACGAGCAGTACTTC	CSGTPLAGISYEQYF
15	-	TRBV19	TRBJ2-5	-	TGTGCCAGTAGTATAGCGGGCTTAAATGCAGAGACCCAGTACTTC	CASSIAGLNAETQYF
13	-	TRBV6-1	TRBJ1-6	-	TGTGCCAGCAGTGTGCGGGGCGACTCGGCCCTCCACTTT	CASSVRGDSALHF
14	-	TRBV20-1	TRBJ2-1	-	TGCAGTGCTATCACCGGGACTCTTTACAATGAGCAGTTCTTC	CSAITGTLYNEQFF
15	-	TRBV20-1	TRBJ2-1	-	TGCAGTGCTAGGGACCACTTCAGCTCCTACAATGAGCAGTTCTTC	CSARDHFSSYNEQFF
14	TRBD2	TRBV5-1	TRBJ2-5	-	TGCGCCAGCAGCACCACTAGCGGGAGTGAGACCCAGTACTTC	CASSTTSGSETQYF
12	-	TRBV11-2	TRBJ2-7	once	TGTGCCAGCAGCTTAGAGGACTACTCACAGTACTTC	CASSLEDYSQYF
15	TRBD1	TRBV7-9	TRBJ1-2	few	TGTGCCAGCAGCGGAACAGGGGCTGCTAACTATGGCTACACCTTC	CASSGTGAANYGYTF
15	-	TRBV2	TRBJ2-6	-	TGTGCCAGCAGACGATCCGGGACGGGGGCCAACGTCCTGACTTTC	CASRRSGTGANVLTF
15	-	TRBV11-2	TRBJ2-7	-	TGTGCCAGCAGCTTAGATGCGAGGGGAGCCTACGAGCAGTACTTC	CASSLDARGAYEQYF
12	-	TRBV7-9	TRBJ2-1	few	TGTGCCAGCAGCTTAGACTTCCCGGAGGAGTTCTTC	CASSLDFPEEFF
12	-	TRBV30	TRBJ1-1	-	TGTGCCTGGAGTGTAGGGAATGCTGAAGCTTTCTTT	CAWSVGNAEAFF
16	-	TRBV4-3	TRBJ2-1	-	TGCGCCAGCAGCCAAGGAAACAGGGTATCCTACAATGAGCAGTTCTTC	CASSQGNRVSYNEQFF
12	-	TRBV6-6	TRBJ1-5	many	TGTGCCAGCAGTTACGAGAGGGCGCCCCAGCATTTT	CASSYERAPQHF
15	-	TRBV15	TRBJ2-3	-	TGTGCCACCGGCTTCGGGGGCGGTTACACAGATACGCAGTATTTT	CATGFGGGYTDTQYF
15	-	TRBV6-5	TRBJ2-1	few	TGTGCCAGCAGTTACGGTCAGGGGGGTTACAATGAGCAGTTCTTC	CASSYGQGGYNEQFF
13	-	TRBV7-3	TRBJ2-1	-	TGTGCCAGCAGCTTAAGGTCGAGCAATGAGCAGTTCTTC	CASSLRSSNEQFF
15	-	TRBV5-6	TRBJ1-1	few	TGTGCCAGCAGAGGGGATGGTGGTCGAGTCACTGAAGCTTTCTTT	CASRGDGGRVTEAFF
14	-	TRBV29-1	TRBJ2-1	few	TGCAGCGTTGAAGACAGGGGCCCCGACAATGAGCAGTTCTTC	CSVEDRGPDNEQFF
16	-	TRBV6-1	TRBJ2-5	-	TGTGCCAGCAGTGAACTAAGGTCTGGCAGTCAAGAGACCCAGTACTTC	CASSELRSGSQETQYF
16	-	TRBV20-1	TRBJ2-7	-	TGCAGTGCTAGAGATACAGGTTCCTCCTTGGCCTACGAGCAGTACTTC	CSARDTGSSLAYEQYF
17	-	TRBV15	TRBJ2-1	few	TGTGCCACCAGCAAACGGGATAGGTCTCGTCAGGGTAATGAGCAGTTCTTC	CATSKRDRSRQGNEQFF
15	-	TRBV12-3/TRBV12-4	TRBJ2-5	few	TGTGCCAGCAGTTTTCGATCGGTTTTGGGGGAGACCCAGTACTTC	CASSFRSVLGETQYF
12	-	TRBV6-6	TRBJ2-1	-	TGTGCCAGCAGTTACTTGGACAATGAGCAGTTCTTC	CASSYLDNEQFF
14	-	TRBV7-3	TRBJ2-4	few	TGTGCCAGCAGCTTAACAGGGGGAGAAAACATTCAGTACTTC	CASSLTGGENIQYF
19	TRBD2	TRBV12-5	TRBJ2-1	-	TGTGCTAGTGGTTTGCGGGCCCTGGGGCTAGCGGGCTACTACAATGAGCAGTTCTTC	CASGLRALGLAGYYNEQFF
12	-	TRBV6-6	TRBJ2-5	few	TGTGCCAGCAGTTACACCCAAGAGACCCAGTACTTC	CASSYTQETQYF
17	-	TRBV11-2	TRBJ2-7	-	TGTGCCAGCAGCTTAGTAACGGGGCCTAGGAGCGGCTACGAGCAGTACTTC	CASSLVTGPRSGYEQYF